These 18 T cell receptor beta chains originate from one sample sequenced in a study of T cell responses to AZD1222 COVID-19 vaccine. Generated by immunoSEQ multiplex PCR, the TCRdb table keeps only in-frame clones and is missing some. The table includes about 100,000 clones, about nine tenths detected once. The source was peripheral blood, collected on day 0 of AZD1222 vaccination. Receptor source: an adult in good health.

The rearrangement uses TRBV11-2 and TRBJ2-7; no definite D call. The CDR3 has 11 amino acids. V was pared by 5 bases and J by 6 bases, with 8 bases between. CDR1 and CDR2 from the germline V gene are SGHAT and FQNNGV. The CDR3 DNA reads TGTGCCAGCAGCGCCGGCGGCGAGCAGTACTTC. The encoded protein is CASSAGGEQYF.

This chain connects TRBV12-3 or TRBV12-4 to TRBJ2-5; maybe TRBD2 (5 bases). Trimming cost V 7 bases and J 0 bases, with 9 bases left between them. CDR3 length: 13 amino acids. As DNA, the CDR3 is TGTGCCAGCAAGAGGGTAAACCAAGAGACCCAGTACTTC. The encoded protein is CASKRVNQETQYF.

The chain links TRBV29-1 to TRBJ1-5, with TRBD1 matching over 7 bases. V lost 6 bases, J lost 5 bases, and 7 bases stayed unmatched. CDR3 length: 13 residues. Germline V gives CDR1 SQVTM, CDR2 ANQGSEA. CDR3 residues: CSVNTGTDQPQHF. Written as DNA, the CDR3 is TGCAGCGTGAATACCGGGACAGATCAGCCCCAGCATTTT.

CDR3 protein: CASSHSGSSYEQYF. CDR3 bases: TGTGCCAGCAGCCATAGCGGGAGCTCCTACGAGCAGTACTTC. The chain couples TRBV27 to TRBJ2-7, with TRBD2 identical over 9 bases. J was trimmed by 0 bases and V by 6 bases; bases with no gene match: 3. Germline V gene lookup returns CDR1 MNHEY and CDR2 SMNVEV (reference sequence). This CDR3 contains 14 residues.

This chain uses TRBV3-1 (or the pseudogene TRBV3-2) with TRBJ2-4; TRBD1 might be the D (5 bases). Per germline, CDR1 LGHDT and CDR2 YNNKEL (reference sequence). Between the trimmed V and J ends, which lost 0 bases and 10 bases, there was a span of 13 bases. The CDR3 contains 14 residues. The CDR3 is CASSQDTNAGIQYF. Written as DNA, the CDR3 is TGTGCCAGCAGCCAAGATACGAATGCAGGGATTCAGTACTTC.

V gene TRBV3-1 (or the pseudogene TRBV3-2) combines with J gene TRBJ2-7; D gene uncertain. The germline V and J ends were trimmed by 1 base and 5 bases, with 3 bases remaining between them. Germline V gives CDR1 LGHDT, CDR2 YNNKEL (reference sequence). The CDR3 length is 11 residues. CDR3 residues: CASSQGDEQYF. The CDR3 coding sequence is TGTGCCAGCAGCCAAGGGGACGAGCAGTACTTC.

V usage is TRBV5-1 and J usage is TRBJ2-3; 8 bases are a match to TRBD1. In germline, CDR1 is SGHRS, CDR2 YFSETQ. Trimming at V came to 0 bases and at J to 5 bases, leaving 2 bases not matched to a gene. CDR3 size: 14 residues. Here the CDR3 DNA reads TGCGCCAGCAGCTTGGGACAGGGGAAAGATACGCAGTATTTT. Protein product: CASSLGQGKDTQYF.

The chain is built from TRBV6-5 and TRBJ2-7; D not certain. Germline V lookup: CDR1 MNHEY, CDR2 SVGAGI. The CDR3 consists of 14 residues. The V and J ends lost 0 bases and 0 bases respectively, with 6 bases between them. DNA of the CDR3: TGTGCCAGCAGTTACTCCCGGCTCTCCTACGAGCAGTACTTC. Translated: CASSYSRLSYEQYF.

V gene TRBV6-6 combines with J gene TRBJ2-6; D is ambiguous. Germline CDR1 and CDR2: MNHNY and SVGAGI (reference sequence). The CDR3 consists of 15 residues. Trimming left V 2 bases short and J 0 bases short, with 5 bases between. The CDR3 nucleotides read TGTGCCAGCAGTTACGCCCCCTCTGGGGCCAACGTCCTGACTTTC. Protein sequence: CASSYAPSGANVLTF.

This sequence joins TRBV29-1 and TRBJ1-2; the D gene is possibly TRBD1 (6 bases). Germline V lookup: CDR1 SQVTM, CDR2 ANQGSEA. Trimming pared 5 bases from V and 2 bases from J, leaving 12 bases between. There are 13 residues in the CDR3. CDR3: CSVLRQANYGYTF. CDR3 nucleotides: TGCAGCGTTCTCCGACAGGCGAACTATGGCTACACCTTC.

V is TRBV13 and J is TRBJ2-6; the D is unclear. Per germline, CDR1 PRHDT and CDR2 FYEKMQ (reference sequence). The CDR3 sequence is 12 residues long. With 1 base removed from V and 13 bases from J, the gap between germline ends came to 8 bases. The CDR3: CASSLEAGVLTF. In nucleotides, the CDR3 is TGTGCCAGCAGCTTAGAGGCCGGGGTCCTGACTTTC.

The chain carries TRBV11-2 and TRBJ2-7, with 10 bases fitting TRBD1. With 3 bases clipped from V and 3 bases from J, the junction kept 2 bases outside the gene matches. This CDR3 has 14 residues. The germline gives CDR1 SGHAT, CDR2 FQNNGV. The CDR3 spells CASSLGTGVYEQYF. The CDR3 nucleotides are TGTGCCAGCAGCTTGGGGACAGGGGTCTACGAGCAGTACTTC.

The chain carries TRBV6-5 and TRBJ2-7, with D maybe TRBD2 (6 bases). CDR3 length: 16 amino acids. Germline values: CDR1 MNHEY, CDR2 SVGAGI. V was shortened by 4 bases and J by 5 bases, with 21 bases between the two germline ends. The CDR3 protein is CASSSPGVGKVNEQYF. CDR3 coding DNA: TGTGCCAGCAGTTCCCCGGGGGTAGGGAAAGTCAACGAGCAGTACTTC.

The rearrangement uses TRBV4-2 and TRBJ2-1; 13 bases match TRBD2. Germline trimming cut 5 bases from V and 0 bases from J; bases unmatched to any gene: 4. The CDR3 is 17 amino acids. The V gene's germline CDR1 is LGHNA and CDR2 YNFKEQ. CDR3 sequence: CASSATSGRSSYNEQFF. The CDR3 DNA reads TGTGCCAGCAGCGCGACTAGCGGGAGGAGCTCCTACAATGAGCAGTTCTTC.

This clone has just one count. The J gene is TRBJ2-7, the V gene TRBV7-2, with TRBD2 identical over 8 bases. Germline lookup yields CDR1 SGHTA and CDR2 FQGNSA. The junction had 11 bases not matched to a gene; V was cut back by 5 bases and J by 2 bases. The CDR3 loop spans 16 amino acids. Here the CDR3 DNA reads TGTGCCAGCAGCCCCTATAGTTGGCGGGAGGCCTACGAGCAGTACTTC. The encoded protein is CASSPYSWREAYEQYF.

This clone was detected once. This chain uses TRBV9 with TRBJ2-1, with D unclear. Germline lookup yields CDR1 SGDLS and CDR2 YYNGEE. The CDR3 spans 14 residues. The V end lost 1 base, the J end lost 6 bases, and 11 bases lay between the germline ends. The CDR3 DNA is TGTGCCAGCAGCGTATGGGCAGCTCCCAATGAGCAGTTCTTC. Encoded protein: CASSVWAAPNEQFF.

The sample holds one count of this clone. The CDR3 region has the DNA TGTGCCAGCAGCTACCTAATAATTAACACTGAAGCTTTCTTT. Amino acids: CASSYLIINTEAFF. This chain uses TRBV7-2 with TRBJ1-1; D is undetermined. Germline loops: CDR1 SGHTA, CDR2 FQGNSA. Trimming took 4 bases from V and 2 from J, leaving 11 bases between them. The CDR3 extends over 14 amino acids.

V gene TRBV2 combines with J gene TRBJ1-1; D remains ambiguous. The CDR3 consists of 11 residues. Germline values: CDR1 SNHLY, CDR2 FYNNEI. The germline V and J ends were trimmed by 6 bases and 5 bases, with 7 bases remaining between them. CDR3 nucleotides: TGTGCCAGCAGCCCTCGGACTGAAGCTTTCTTT. This codes for CASSPRTEAFF.